This record concerns one T cell receptor beta chain sequence. The record originates from a study of Ad26.COV2.S vaccination and SARS-CoV-2 variants. Measured with immunoSEQ multiplex PCR; TCRdb has only the in-frame clones, and not every one. Found here are some 250,000 clones, around 89% of them singletons; the top ten hold around 10%. Indicated treatment: around 19 received Ad26.COV2.S at low or high dose, single or two shots; roughly five received placebo; per-sample allocation not given. Day 63 after the first injection of vaccine or placebo was the sampling time. The germline CDR1 and CDR2 sequences are MNHEY and SVGEGT. The ends were cut back, 5 bases at V and 1 base at J, with 8 bases in the middle. The CDR3 sequence is 13 residues long.

The source of this sequence is a person between 18 and 65 years old who received the Ad26.COV2.S COVID-19 vaccine or a placebo. Source: peripheral blood, taken in a trial of Ad26.COV2.S vaccine versus placebo. The rearrangement links TRBV6-2 or TRBV6-3 to TRBJ1-2, with D perhaps TRBD1 (5 bases). This CDR3 reads CASSPDSNYGYTF. The CDR3 nucleotides read TGTGCCAGCAGTCCCGACAGTAACTATGGCTACACCTTC.